The 26 T cell receptor beta chains given below trace back to one sample, sequenced in a study of metastatic and nonmetastatic thyroid tumors. Patients were all untreated before their thyroid surgery. Via MiXCR, TCRdb re-called the PCR reads. This table holds approximately 30,000 clones, 15% to 20% found once. Material: blood. The receptor set was obtained from a female donor with papillary thyroid cancer or a benign thyroid nodule (not recorded which). Some clones in this sample may be carry-over from other donors' samples.

This chain links TRBV6-1 with TRBJ2-7; D is ambiguous. Germline V gene sequence: CDR1 MNHNS, CDR2 SASEGT. V was cut by 6 bases and J by 2 bases, with 8 bases left in between. The CDR3 has 12 residues. The CDR3 coding sequence is TGTGCCAGCAGCCCTAAGCCCTACGAGCAGTACTTC. Translation: CASSPKPYEQYF.

By sample fraction, this clone is medium-sized (0.01 to 0.1%). The chain has TRBV28 and TRBJ1-2; D uncertain. The CDR3 consists of 13 residues. Trimming pared 2 bases from V and 2 bases from J, leaving 6 bases between. Germline CDR1 is MDHEN and CDR2 is SYDVKM. The CDR3: CASSLGRNYGYTF. The CDR3 nucleotides read TGTGCCAGCAGTTTAGGGCGGAACTATGGCTACACCTTC.

Turning to this clone: It may be a read error: a sequence one base away is much more abundant. The V gene is TRBV30, the J gene TRBJ2-1; 8 bases map to TRBD2. The CDR3 has 13 residues. Germline V gene data show CDR1 as GTSNPN and CDR2 as SVGIG (reference sequence). Unmatched junction bases numbered 5, after V lost 2 bases and J lost 8 bases. CDR3: CAWSHGRVHEQFF. In DNA form, the CDR3 reads TGTGCCTGGAGTCACGGGAGGGTCCATGAGCAGTTCTTC.

This chain connects TRBV7-3 to TRBJ2-1; 10 bases are a match to TRBD2. V trimming: 5 bases; J trimming: 3 bases; junction bases outside the gene matches: 4. Germline V lookup: CDR1 SGHTA, CDR2 FQGTGA. CDR3 length: 15 amino acids. The CDR3 region has the DNA TGTGCCAGCAGCCTTGGACTAGCGGACTACAATGAGCAGTTCTTC. Protein product: CASSLGLADYNEQFF. The full variable domain, rest sourced from reference TRBV7-3 and TRBJ2-1, is GAGVSQTPSNKVTEKGKYVELRCDPISGHTALYWYRQSLGQGPEFLIYFQGTGAADDSGLPNDRFFAVRPEGSVSTLKIQRTERGDSAVYLCASSLGLADYNEQFFGPGTRLTVL.

There are many counts of this clone. DNA of the CDR3: TGTGCCAGCAGAAAACTCGATGGTCAGCCCCAGCATTTT. This translates into CASRKLDGQPQHF. V is TRBV12-3 or TRBV12-4 and J is TRBJ1-5; D not certain. The CDR3 has 13 residues. The V gene lost 6 bases and the J gene lost 6 bases, with 12 bases spanning the gap.

At least ten counts were recorded for this clone. The chain's CDR3 is CASRTGQGISPLHF. The DNA of the CDR3 is TGTGCCAGCAGAACCGGACAGGGAATATCACCCCTCCACTTT. The chain uses TRBV2 and TRBJ1-6, with 8 bases aligning to TRBD1. There are 14 residues in the CDR3. The J segment lost 10 bases and the V segment lost 6 bases, leaving 8 bases of the junction unmatched. Germline V gene lookup returns CDR1 SNHLY and CDR2 FYNNEI.

This clone was observed many times. V is TRBV27 and J is TRBJ2-5, with a possible D match to TRBD1 (7 bases). Germline-derived CDR1 and CDR2 are MNHEY and SMNVEV (reference sequence). Between the trimmed V and J ends, which lost 5 bases and 4 bases, there was a span of 17 bases. The CDR3 totals 15 residues. The chain's CDR3 is CASSPYRQGGETQYF. In DNA, the CDR3 is TGTGCCAGCAGTCCCTACCGACAGGGAGGAGAGACCCAGTACTTC.

This clone was detected many times. The chain employs TRBV12-3 or TRBV12-4 and TRBJ2-2; the match to TRBD1 covers 10 bases. V dropped 5 bases and J dropped 4; count of bases not matched to a gene: 13. The CDR3 length is 18 residues. This chain's CDR3 is CASSVRVGTGAVTGELFF. The CDR3 DNA sequence: TGTGCCAGCAGTGTCCGCGTCGGGACAGGGGCTGTCACCGGGGAGCTGTTTTTT.

This clone was seen ten or more times. Other DNA sequences from this sample encode an identical CDR3 as well. The chain carries TRBV29-1 and TRBJ2-7; the D gene is possibly TRBD1 (5 bases). From germline, CDR1 is SQVTM and CDR2 ANQGSEA. CDR3 size: 13 residues. V lost 4 bases and J 5 bases, leaving 15 bases between the germline ends. The CDR3 sequence is CSVGKAGLDEQYF. The CDR3 DNA is TGCAGCGTTGGAAAGGCAGGGCTCGACGAGCAGTACTTC.

This clone was detected many times. This sequence joins TRBV10-2 and TRBJ2-5; 9 bases agree with TRBD2. The length of the CDR3 is 16 residues. J gave up 7 bases and V 3 bases, and 12 bases lay outside the gene matches. CDR1 and CDR2 from the germline V gene are WSHSY and SAAADI. CDR3 sequence: CASSDTAGGLVGTQYF. CDR3 nucleotide sequence: TGCGCCAGCAGTGATACAGCGGGAGGCCTCGTAGGGACCCAGTACTTC.

There are many counts of this clone. V is TRBV5-1 and J is TRBJ2-4; D is undetermined. Trimming pared 4 bases from V and 5 bases from J, leaving 10 bases between. The CDR3 contains 13 residues. The germline CDR1 and CDR2 sequences are SGHRS and YFSETQ. DNA of the CDR3: TGCGCCAGCAGCCGCGGATGGGAAAACATTCAGTACTTC. Its protein is CASSRGWENIQYF.

This clone was observed many times. The chain carries TRBV11-2 and TRBJ1-5, with unresolved D. The V and J ends lost 3 bases and 6 bases respectively, with 24 bases between them. The CDR3 sequence is 18 residues long. Looked up from germline, CDR1 is SGHAT and CDR2 is FQNNGV. In DNA, the CDR3 is TGTGCCAGCAGCTTTCGGCAGGAAAAACTTATGGGTGGTCAGCCCCAGCATTTT. Translation: CASSFRQEKLMGGQPQHF.

This clone was counted ten times or more. The chain recombines TRBV5-6 with TRBJ2-2; D possibly corresponds to TRBD2 (5 bases). The CDR3 extends over 12 amino acids. Per germline, CDR1 SGHDT and CDR2 YYEEEE. V was shortened by 4 bases and J by 6 bases, with 7 bases between the two germline ends. The CDR3 loop is CASSPGSGELFF. CDR3 DNA sequence: TGTGCCAGCAGCCCGGGGTCCGGGGAGCTGTTTTTT.

This clone is categorized as medium-sized. This chain uses TRBV6-5 with TRBJ1-1; D is undetermined. Germline CDR1 MNHEY, CDR2 SVGAGI. The length of the CDR3 is 14 residues. Trimming took 2 bases from V and 1 from J, leaving 8 bases between them. The CDR3 nucleotides read TGTGCCAGCAGTTACCAGGCAGGGAACACTGAAGCTTTCTTT. Protein sequence: CASSYQAGNTEAFF.

This clone came up once. V usage is TRBV30 and J usage is TRBJ2-5; 10 nucleotides agree with TRBD1. The CDR3 runs 14 residues. CDR1 GTSNPN and CDR2 SVGIG come from the germline V gene (reference sequence). Trimming removed 1 base from V and 5 bases from J; junction bases left unmatched: 4. The CDR3 sequence is CAWSATGGWETQYF. For the CDR3, the DNA is TGTGCCTGGAGTGCGACAGGGGGCTGGGAGACCCAGTACTTC. Based on the CDR3 plus reference TRBV30 and TRBJ2-5, the full variable domain is SQTIHQWPATLVQPVGSPLSLECTVEGTSNPNLYWYRQAAGRGLQLLFYSVGIGQISSEVPQNLSASRPQDRQFILSSKKLLLSDSGFYLCAWSATGGWETQYFGPGTRLLVL.

The table lists this clone with many counts. The rearrangement uses TRBV19 and TRBJ2-7; TRBD1 is a possible D gene (6 bases). This CDR3 is built from 16 residues. The V end lost 1 base, the J end lost 6 bases, and 19 bases lay between the germline ends. In germline, CDR1 is LNHDA, CDR2 SQIVND (reference sequence). CDR3 DNA sequence: TGTGCCAGTAGTATAGGGGGGACACTGGGGCCGCGCGAGCAGTACTTC. It translates to CASSIGGTLGPREQYF.

This clone was seen many times. This could be a read error, since a much larger clone is one nucleotide away. The chain is built from TRBV12-3 or TRBV12-4 and TRBJ1-5; D may be TRBD1 (5 bases). The CDR3 totals 14 residues. CDR3 in amino acids: CASSLGTGNRPQHF. In DNA, the CDR3 is TGTGCCAGCAGTTTAGGAACAGGCAATCGGCCCCAGCATTTT.

Here the CDR3 DNA reads TGTGCCAGCTCACCACCAAGGACTAGCAGGTACAATGAGCAGTTCTTC. Translated: CASSPPRTSRYNEQFF. J is TRBJ2-1 and V is TRBV18; 8 nucleotides match TRBD2. CDR1 and CDR2 (germline): KGHSH, LQKENI. The V and J ends lost 0 bases and 4 bases, in that order; junction bases with no gene match: 5. CDR3 size: 16 residues. Using reference TRBV18 and TRBJ2-1 for the parts outside the CDR3, the full variable domain is NAGVMQNPRHLVRRRGQEARLRCSPMKGHSHVYWYRQLPEEGLKFMVYLQKENIIDESGMPKERFSAEFPKEGPSILRIQQVVRGDSAAYFCASSPPRTSRYNEQFFGPGTRLTVL.

For this clone: A much larger clone lies a single base off, so this may be a read error. Different DNA sequences within this sample yield the same CDR3. The gene calls are TRBV7-9 and TRBJ1-1; 7 bases are shared with TRBD1. The CDR3 runs to 13 residues. CDR1 SEHNR and CDR2 FQNEAQ come from the germline V gene (reference sequence). V was clipped by 6 bases and J by 3 bases; unmatched bases: 4. The CDR3: CASSRDRYTEAFF. DNA of the CDR3: TGTGCCAGCAGTCGGGACAGATACACTGAAGCTTTCTTT.

This clone was counted many times. The chain carries TRBV7-9 and TRBJ2-5; no clear D gene. Germline-derived CDR1 and CDR2 are SEHNR and FQNEAQ (reference sequence). Trimming left V 1 base short and J 5 bases short, with 8 bases between. This CDR3 contains 13 residues. The CDR3 bases are TGTGCCAGCAGCTTAGACCCTGCGGAGACCCAGTACTTC. Protein product: CASSLDPAETQYF.

V usage is TRBV5-1 and J usage is TRBJ1-1; TRBD1 agrees at 8 bases. The V gene's germline CDR1 is SGHRS and CDR2 YFSETQ. Losses at the gene ends were 7 bases for V and 1 base for J; bases not matched to a gene: 9. The CDR3 has 15 residues. CDR3 amino acids: CASGFSTGGNTEAFF. The CDR3 DNA sequence: TGCGCCAGCGGGTTCTCTACAGGGGGGAACACTGAAGCTTTCTTT. The whole variable domain, filled in from reference TRBV5-1 and TRBJ1-1, reads KAGVTQTPRYLIKTRGQQVTLSCSPISGHRSVSWYQQTPGQGLQFLFEYFSETQRNKGNFPGRFSGRQFSNSRSEMNVSTLELGDSALYLCASGFSTGGNTEAFFGQGTRLTVV.

The chain is built from TRBV5-1 and TRBJ2-3; 9 bases line up with TRBD2. Germline V CDR1 and CDR2: SGHRS, YFSETQ. V lost 0 bases to trimming and J lost 3 bases; unmatched junction nucleotides: 5. This CDR3 comprises 16 residues. CDR3 coding DNA: TGCGCCAGCAGCTTGGACAGCGGGAGGTGGACAGATACGCAGTATTTT. Residues: CASSLDSGRWTDTQYF.

There are many counts of this clone. The sample holds other DNA sequences that translate to the same CDR3. The chain employs TRBV2 and TRBJ2-5; 8 bases match TRBD1. The CDR3 runs 15 residues. In germline, CDR1 is SNHLY, CDR2 FYNNEI. Trimming cost V 1 base and J 4 bases; bases outside gene matches: 5. The CDR3 region has the DNA TGTGCCAGCAGTGAAGGTGCAGGGGGCGGAGAGACCCAGTACTTC. Amino acids: CASSEGAGGGETQYF.

Only a few counts were recorded for this clone. The chain carries TRBV5-1 and TRBJ2-3, with 8 nucleotides matching TRBD2. The CDR3 contains 16 residues. V lost 0 bases and J lost 6; bases outside the gene matches: 9. Germline lookup yields CDR1 SGHRS and CDR2 YFSETQ. As DNA, the CDR3 is TGCGCCAGCAGCTTGGAGGTCAGCGGGGGTAGGGATACGCAGTATTTT. It codes for CASSLEVSGGRDTQYF.

The sample holds many counts of this clone. This rearrangement joins TRBV20-1 to TRBJ2-3; 11 nucleotides line up with TRBD2. Trimming cost V 7 bases and J 1 base; bases outside gene matches: 7. The CDR3 loop spans 15 amino acids. Germline CDR1 and CDR2: DFQATT and SNEGSKA (reference sequence). The CDR3 loop reads CSGNSGGAGTDTQYF. The CDR3 nucleotides are TGCAGTGGGAATAGCGGGGGGGCCGGCACAGATACGCAGTATTTT.

This clone appeared many times. The chain is built from TRBV7-7 and TRBJ2-5, with TRBD2 identical over 10 bases. Trimming removed 4 bases from V and 2 bases from J; junction bases left unmatched: 7. This CDR3 spans 16 amino acids. From germline, CDR1 is SSHAT and CDR2 FNYEAQ (reference sequence). This CDR3 reads CASSSRLAGKQETQYF. CDR3 nucleotide sequence: TGTGCCAGCAGCTCGAGACTAGCGGGTAAACAAGAGACCCAGTACTTC.